The 9 T cell receptor beta chains listed next were all sequenced from one sample in a study of PD-1 blockade in mismatch repair-deficient tumors. The repertoire was sequenced with immunoSEQ multiplex PCR; TCRdb's copy has only in-frame clones and lacks some. The sample has roughly 80,000 clones; about 84% are singletons. The sequences come from peripheral blood, collected 12 weeks after starting pembrolizumab. These TCRs come from an adult with mismatch repair-deficient cancer.

This chain connects TRBV5-1 to TRBJ1-1; D ambiguous. Trimming took off 0 bases at V and 1 base at J, with 7 bases between the two ends. The CDR3 runs 14 residues. Per the germline V gene, CDR1 is SGHRS and CDR2 is YFSETQ. The CDR3: CASSLGVENTEAFF. CDR3 bases: TGCGCCAGCAGCTTGGGGGTGGAGAACACTGAAGCTTTCTTT.

This chain connects TRBV19 to TRBJ1-1, with 7 bases aligning to TRBD1. The CDR3 extends over 14 amino acids. With V trimmed by 8 bases and J by 2 bases, 8 bases remained unmatched. Germline V CDR1 and CDR2: LNHDA, SQIVND (reference sequence). This CDR3 is CASLDRDPNTEAFF. The CDR3 DNA follows: TGTGCCAGTCTCGACAGGGACCCAAACACTGAAGCTTTCTTT.

With respect to this clone: An end of the junction does not agree with germline; a read error may underlie this. This CDR3 is also generated by other DNA sequences in the sample. The chain links TRBV14 to TRBJ2-5; 13 bases line up with TRBD2. The CDR3 sequence is 15 residues long. Germline CDR1 is SGHDN and CDR2 is FVKESK. This CDR3 reads CASSQGLAGWETQYF. The CDR3, as DNA: TGTGCTAGCAGCCAGGGACTAGCGGGATGGGAGACCCAGTACTTC.

The chain carries TRBV5-1 and TRBJ1-1, with D hard to call. The CDR3 is made up of 13 amino acids. CDR1 and CDR2 from the germline V gene are SGHRS and YFSETQ. The V end was cut by 0 bases, the J end by 4 bases, with 7 bases between. CDR3 DNA: TGCGCCAGCAGCTTGGCGGGGATCACTGAAGCTTTCTTT. It is translated as CASSLAGITEAFF.

CDR3 bases: TGCAGCGTTGGGACGGATAACTATGGCTACACCTTC. Its protein is CSVGTDNYGYTF. The chain has TRBV29-1 and TRBJ1-2; D not certain. CDR1 is SQVTM, CDR2 ANQGSEA, per germline. The CDR3 covers 12 residues. The V gene lost 4 bases and the J gene lost 1 base, with 7 bases spanning the gap.

This chain uses TRBV11-3 with TRBJ2-5; D remains ambiguous. Trimming removed 5 bases from V and 1 base from J, with 11 bases in between. The CDR3 has 14 residues. Germline V CDR1 and CDR2: SGHNT, YENEEA. The CDR3 region has the DNA TGTGCCAGCAGCGCGACTCGCTCCCAAGAGACCCAGTACTTC. The encoded protein is CASSATRSQETQYF.

CDR3 amino acids: CASSFRDRGQGDTQYF. CDR3 nucleotide sequence: TGTGCCAGCAGCTTTAGGGACAGGGGGCAAGGAGATACGCAGTATTTT. The chain employs TRBV7-8 and TRBJ2-3; 12 bases map to TRBD1. Trimming cost V 3 bases and J 5 bases; bases outside gene matches: 6. CDR3 length: 16 residues. Germline CDR1 is SGHVS and CDR2 is FQNEAQ. Combining the CDR3 with reference TRBV7-8 and TRBJ2-3 gives the whole variable domain GAGVSQSPRYKVAKRGQDVALRCDPISGHVSLFWYQQALGQGPEFLTYFQNEAQLDKSGLPSDRFFAERPEGSVSTLKIQRTQQEDSAVYLCASSFRDRGQGDTQYFGPGTRLTVL.

In this sample, this clone turned up a few times. The genes are TRBV25-1 and TRBJ1-5; TRBD1 might be the D (5 bases). The germline CDR1 and CDR2 sequences are MGHDK and SYGVNS. The ends were cut back, 1 base at V and 8 bases at J, with 12 bases in the middle. This CDR3 spans 14 amino acids. The CDR3 loop reads CASSEWGLAEPQHF. CDR3 DNA: TGTGCCAGCAGTGAATGGGGGTTGGCAGAGCCCCAGCATTTT. The variable domain in full, with the rest retrieved from reference TRBV25-1 and TRBJ1-5, is EADIYQTPRYLVIGTGKKITLECSQTMGHDKMYWYQQDPGMELHLIHYSYGVNSTEKGDLSSESTVSRIRTEHFPLTLESARPSHTSQYLCASSEWGLAEPQHFGDGTRLSIL.

The chain couples TRBV7-9 to TRBJ2-1; TRBD2 agrees at 7 bases. Looked up from germline, CDR1 is SEHNR and CDR2 is FQNEAQ (reference sequence). The trim removed 1 base at V and 7 bases at J, leaving 7 bases unmatched. The CDR3 sequence is 15 residues long. The CDR3 is CASSLVAGARNEQFF. CDR3 bases: TGTGCCAGCAGCTTAGTCGCGGGAGCTCGGAATGAGCAGTTCTTC.